A single sample gave rise to the 10 T cell receptor beta chains below, sequenced in a study of cytomegalovirus exposure and HLA in healthy donors. Libraries were prepared by immunoSEQ multiplex PCR; TCRdb keeps only in-frame clonotypes and omits some of them. The sample has some 170,000 clones, approximately 86% seen once. Sequencing input: PBMCs. The receptor source for this set is a woman under 30 in good health and CMV-seronegative.

This sequence joins TRBV7-9 and TRBJ1-2; D gene uncertain. Germline CDR1 SEHNR, CDR2 FQNEAQ (reference sequence). CDR3 length: 12 amino acids. Trimming shortened V by 2 bases and J by 4 bases, and 5 bases separated the two germline ends. The CDR3 nucleotides are TGTGCCAGCAGCTTAAATCGCTATGGCTACACCTTC. It is translated as CASSLNRYGYTF.

V and J are TRBV7-6 and TRBJ2-1; TRBD1 aligns across 12 bases. V was clipped by 5 bases and J by 7 bases; unmatched bases: 6. The CDR3 has 15 residues. Germline V gene sequence: CDR1 SGHVS, CDR2 FNYEAQ. In nucleotides, the CDR3 is TGTGCCAGCAGCCTGGGACAGGGGGCAGGGAATGAGCAGTTCTTC. Its translation is CASSLGQGAGNEQFF.

The chain combines TRBV11-3 with TRBJ2-1; TRBD1 agrees at 8 bases. The germline V gene encodes CDR1 SGHNT and CDR2 YENEEA. Trimming removed 3 bases from V and 5 bases from J; junction bases left unmatched: 3. The CDR3 is 14 residues long. DNA of the CDR3: TGTGCCAGCAGCTTCCGACAGGGGAACAATGAGCAGTTCTTC. This translates into CASSFRQGNNEQFF.

The V and J genes are TRBV21-1 and TRBJ2-3; TRBD2 reflects the table's D call only, with no check against the DNA. TRBV21-1 is flagged as a pseudogene. The CDR3 contains 23 residues. This chain's CDR3 is CASSKARMEADLLAGPITDTQYF. The CDR3 DNA sequence: TGTGCCAGCAGCAAAGCGCGGATGGAGGCAGACCTTTTAGCGGGGCCCATCACAGATACGCAGTATTTT.

The chain employs TRBV7-9 and TRBJ2-7, with 8 bases fitting TRBD1. Germline CDR1 reads SEHNR; CDR2 reads FQNEAQ (reference sequence). V lost 4 bases, J lost 3 bases, and 5 bases stayed unmatched. The CDR3 loop spans 14 amino acids. CDR3 loop: CASSSAGQVYEQYF. CDR3 nucleotides: TGTGCCAGCAGCTCGGCGGGACAGGTCTACGAGCAGTACTTC.

This clone was picked up a small number of times. V is TRBV5-1 and J is TRBJ1-5; D unclear. CDR1 and CDR2 (germline): SGHRS, YFSETQ. Deletions cut 4 bases from V and 2 bases from J, with 10 bases between. The CDR3 is 14 amino acids. CDR3 residues: CASSQDGGNQPQHF. CDR3 bases: TGCGCCAGCAGCCAGGACGGGGGCAATCAGCCCCAGCATTTT.

J is TRBJ2-1 and V is TRBV7-9, with D tentatively TRBD2 (6 bases). The CDR3 extends over 14 amino acids. Trimming shortened V by 3 bases and J by 8 bases, and 14 bases separated the two germline ends. Germline loops: CDR1 SEHNR, CDR2 FQNEAQ (reference sequence). The CDR3 loop reads CASSFGSTVDEQFF. The DNA of the CDR3 is TGTGCCAGCAGCTTCGGGAGCACGGTAGATGAGCAGTTCTTC.

This clone came up once. The chain couples TRBV7-9 to TRBJ2-5; 8 bases fit TRBD2. This CDR3 spans 13 amino acids. After removal of 7 bases from V and 5 bases from J, the junction contained 6 bases not matched to a gene. Germline V lookup: CDR1 SEHNR, CDR2 FQNEAQ (reference sequence). Here the CDR3 DNA reads TGTGCCAGCACCCGGGGGGGGTTGGAGACCCAGTACTTC. Amino acid sequence: CASTRGGLETQYF.

The chain links TRBV5-1 to TRBJ2-7; TRBD1 aligns across 9 bases. The CDR3 is 14 residues long. After removal of 4 bases from V and 5 bases from J, the junction contained 7 bases not matched to a gene. Germline V gene data show CDR1 as SGHRS and CDR2 as YFSETQ. CDR3 nucleotide sequence: TGCGCCAGCAGCGCCCGGGACAGGGACCACGAGCAGTACTTC. Its translation: CASSARDRDHEQYF.

The V gene is TRBV7-2, the J gene TRBJ2-2, with no clear D. This CDR3 has 12 amino acids. The V and J ends lost 3 bases and 8 bases respectively, with 7 bases between them. Germline V CDR1 and CDR2: SGHTA, FQGNSA. The CDR3 loop reads CASSFSTGELFF. The DNA for the CDR3 is TGTGCCAGCAGCTTCTCGACAGGGGAGCTGTTTTTT.